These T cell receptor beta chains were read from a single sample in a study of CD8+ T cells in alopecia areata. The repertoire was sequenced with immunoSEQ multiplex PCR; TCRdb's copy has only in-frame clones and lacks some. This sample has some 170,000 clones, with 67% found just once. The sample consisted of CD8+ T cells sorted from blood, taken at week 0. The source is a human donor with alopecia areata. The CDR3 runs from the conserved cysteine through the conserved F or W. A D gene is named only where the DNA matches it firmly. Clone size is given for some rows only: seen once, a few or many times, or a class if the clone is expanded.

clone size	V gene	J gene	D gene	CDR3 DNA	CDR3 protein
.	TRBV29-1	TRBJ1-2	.	TGCAGCGTAAAGGGACACGACAACTATGGCTACACCTTC	CSVKGHDNYGYTF
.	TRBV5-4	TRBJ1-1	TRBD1	TGTGCCAGCACCCGAAACAGGGGGCGGGCCACTGAAGCTTTCTTT	CASTRNRGRATEAFF
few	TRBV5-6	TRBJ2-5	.	TGTGCCAGCAGCTTGGACCAAGAGACCCAGTACTTC	CASSLDQETQYF
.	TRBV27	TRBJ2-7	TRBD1	TGTGCCAGCAGTTTCGCCCGGACAGGGAACGAGCAGTACTTC	CASSFARTGNEQYF
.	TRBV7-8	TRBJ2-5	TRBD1	TGTGCCAGCAGCCTTCCGCCCGGGACAGGAGAAGAGACCCAGTACTTC	CASSLPPGTGEETQYF
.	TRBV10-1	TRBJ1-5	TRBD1	TGCGCCAGCAGTGAGACAGGGGATCAGCCCCAGCATTTT	CASSETGDQPQHF
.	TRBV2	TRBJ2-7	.	TGTGCCAGCAGTGGGACGTCGGTGGAGCAGTACTTC	CASSGTSVEQYF
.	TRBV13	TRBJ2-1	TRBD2	TGTGCCAGCAGCTTTGGGACTAGCGGGGGGGAGCAGTTCTTC	CASSFGTSGGEQFF
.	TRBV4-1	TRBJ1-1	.	TGCGCCAGCAGCACTCAGACCCCCAGGGTCCCAACAAGGACTGAAGCTTTCTTT	CASSTQTPRVPTRTEAFF
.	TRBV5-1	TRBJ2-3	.	TGCGCCAGCAGCTTAGGCGGGGGCTCCACAGATACGCAGTATTTT	CASSLGGGSTDTQYF
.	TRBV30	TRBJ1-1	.	TGTGCCTGGAGGGGAGGGTTTTCAGGCGTGAACACTGAAGCTTTCTTT	CAWRGGFSGVNTEAFF
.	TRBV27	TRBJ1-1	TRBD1	TGTGCCAGCAGTTTGTCGACAGGGGTGCCTTGGGGAACGAACACTGAAGCTTTCTTT	CASSLSTGVPWGTNTEAFF
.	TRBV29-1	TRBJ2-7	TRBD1	TGCAGCGCGATGGGGGACAGGGACAACGAGCAGTACTTC	CSAMGDRDNEQYF
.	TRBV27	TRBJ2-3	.	TGTGCCAGCAGTTTATCGTCAGAGGCAGGGTGGGCCGCAGATACGCAGTATTTT	CASSLSSEAGWAADTQYF
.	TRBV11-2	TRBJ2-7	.	TGTGCCAGCAGCTCATACGAGCAGTACTTC	CASSSYEQYF
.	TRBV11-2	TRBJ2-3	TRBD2	TGTGCCAGCAGCTTAGTAGGCGGACTAGCAGATACGCAGTATTTT	CASSLVGGLADTQYF
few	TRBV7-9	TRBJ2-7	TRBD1	TGTGCCAGCAGGGGGGACAGGGGCCTGACCGAATCCTACGAGCAGTACTTC	CASRGDRGLTESYEQYF
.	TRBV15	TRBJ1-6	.	TGTGCCACCAGCACTCTGCCCGCTCCTCGACAGCCAGATTCACCCCTCCACTTT	CATSTLPAPRQPDSPLHF
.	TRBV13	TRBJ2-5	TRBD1	TGTGCCAGCAGCTCCCGGACAGGGAAAGAGACCCAGTACTTC	CASSSRTGKETQYF
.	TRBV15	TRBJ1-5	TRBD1	TGTGCCACCAGCTCACGGACAGGGGATCAGCCCCAGCATTTT	CATSSRTGDQPQHF
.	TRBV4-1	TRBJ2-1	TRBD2	TGCGCCAGCAGCCAAGTAGGGGCGGGGGGGCAGGTCAATGAGCAGTTCTTC	CASSQVGAGGQVNEQFF
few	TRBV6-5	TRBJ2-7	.	TGTGCCAGCAGCAAACACAAGGGCTACGAGCAGTACTTC	CASSKHKGYEQYF
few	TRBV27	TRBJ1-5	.	TGTGCCAGCAGTTTATCATTCAGTGACTATCAGCCCCAGCATTTT	CASSLSFSDYQPQHF
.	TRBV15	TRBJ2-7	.	TGTGCCACCAGCAGCACACACGCTACCTACGAGCAGTACTTC	CATSSTHATYEQYF
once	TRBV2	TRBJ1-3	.	TGTGCCAGCAATGGAGGAAACACCATATATTTT	CASNGGNTIYF
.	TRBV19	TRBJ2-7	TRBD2	TGTGCCAGTAGTATCAGACTAGCGGGGGGACATTACGAGCAGTACTTC	CASSIRLAGGHYEQYF
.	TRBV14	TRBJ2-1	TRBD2	TGTGCCAGCAGCCACACTAGCGGGTACAATGAGCAGTTCTTC	CASSHTSGYNEQFF
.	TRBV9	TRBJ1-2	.	TGTGCCAGCAGCGTGGACAGTGGCTACACCTTC	CASSVDSGYTF
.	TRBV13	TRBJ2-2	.	TGTGCCAGCAGCTCCCATGTAGGGCCCACCGGGGAGCTGTTTTTT	CASSSHVGPTGELFF
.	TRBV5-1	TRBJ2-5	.	TGCGCCAGCAGCTTTGAGGTGGTCGGAGAGACCCAGTACTTC	CASSFEVVGETQYF
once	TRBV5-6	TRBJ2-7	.	TGTGCCAGCAGCGGCAGAACCTACGAGCAGTACTTC	CASSGRTYEQYF
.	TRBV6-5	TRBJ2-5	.	TGTGCCAGCAGTTACTCTTCTGGACCCGAGACCCAGTACTTC	CASSYSSGPETQYF
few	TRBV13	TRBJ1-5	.	TGTGCCAGCAGCTTATCGGGTATTGGAAAGCCCCAGCATTTT	CASSLSGIGKPQHF
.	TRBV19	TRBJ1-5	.	TGTGCCAGTAGTATAGGACCCTATAGCAATCAGCCCCAGCATTTT	CASSIGPYSNQPQHF
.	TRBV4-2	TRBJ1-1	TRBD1	TGTGCCAGCCGCGGTATAGGGGGCAGAACTGAAGCTTTCTTT	CASRGIGGRTEAFF
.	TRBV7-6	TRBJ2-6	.	TGTGCCAGCAGCTTGACATCCTCTGGGGCCAACGTCCTGACTTTC	CASSLTSSGANVLTF
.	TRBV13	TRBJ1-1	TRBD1	TGTGCCGCCGGACAGGGAGGGGGTAGTGAAGCTTTCTTT	CAAGQGGGSEAFF
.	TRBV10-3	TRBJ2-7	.	TGTGCCAGCAGTTACTCCTCCGGGGACCCCTACGAGCAGTACTTC	CASSYSSGDPYEQYF
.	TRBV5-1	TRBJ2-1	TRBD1	TGCGCCAGCAGCCTGGGCCGGGACAGGGGATACAATGAGCAGTTCTTC	CASSLGRDRGYNEQFF
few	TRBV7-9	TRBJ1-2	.	TGTGCCAGCAGCTTCACAGGGTTCAGTGGCTACACCTTC	CASSFTGFSGYTF
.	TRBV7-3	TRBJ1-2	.	TGTGCCAGCAGCTTTCCCCAGGGGACGTTCGGAAAGAAATTTGGCTACACCTTC	CASSFPQGTFGKKFGYTF
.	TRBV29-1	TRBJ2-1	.	TGCAGCCTTGAAGTCGGGCAGAGGCGTGAGCAGTTCTTC	CSLEVGQRREQFF
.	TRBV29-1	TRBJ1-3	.	TGCAGCGTCGCAGGGTCCTCTGGAAACACCATATATTTT	CSVAGSSGNTIYF
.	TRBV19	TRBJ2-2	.	TGTGCCAGTAGTATAGTTACCGGGGGCACCGGGGAGCTGTTTTTT	CASSIVTGGTGELFF
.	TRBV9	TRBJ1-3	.	TGTGCCAGCAGCGTGCTTTTTGGCGGCGCCTCTGGAAACACCATATATTTT	CASSVLFGGASGNTIYF
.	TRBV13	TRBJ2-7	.	TGTGCCAGCAGCTTAGGGGCTATACCTGGAGACGAGCAGTACTTC	CASSLGAIPGDEQYF
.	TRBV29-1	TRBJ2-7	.	TGCAGCGTTAATCTGAGGAGCGGAGGGGGGAATCCCTACGAGCAGTACTTC	CSVNLRSGGGNPYEQYF
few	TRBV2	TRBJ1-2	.	TGTGCCTTATCTTCAGCTAACTATGGCTACACCTTC	CALSSANYGYTF
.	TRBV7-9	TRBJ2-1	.	TGTGCCAGCAATACAGGGTACAATGAGCAGTTCTTC	CASNTGYNEQFF
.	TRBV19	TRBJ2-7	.	TGTGCCAGTAGTATGGGACGGAACTACGAGCAGTACTTC	CASSMGRNYEQYF
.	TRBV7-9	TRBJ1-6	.	TGTGCCAGCAGCTTAAACAGGTCACGAAATTCACCCCTCCACTTT	CASSLNRSRNSPLHF
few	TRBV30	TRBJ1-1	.	TGTGCCTGGAGTGTATGGATAGGGATGAACACTGAAGCTTTCTTT	CAWSVWIGMNTEAFF
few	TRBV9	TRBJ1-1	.	TGTGCCAGCAGCGTGGGTGTCACTGAAGCTTTCTTT	CASSVGVTEAFF
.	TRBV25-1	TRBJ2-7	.	TGTGCCAGCAGTGAATTTGGGTCATACGAGCAGTACTTC	CASSEFGSYEQYF
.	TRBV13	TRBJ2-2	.	TGTGCCAGCAGCAGGGGACAATGGAACACCGGGGAGCTGTTTTTT	CASSRGQWNTGELFF